The 19 T cell receptor beta chains reported below all come from one sample, sequenced in a study of blood T cell repertoires in COVID-19. Data came from immunoSEQ multiplex PCR; TCRdb stores just in-frame clones and leaves some out. The repertoire has about 260,000 clones, approximately 84% of them found once; the top ten carry under 2%. Sequenced: peripheral blood. Every receptor here comes from a woman aged 80 or older with acute or convalescent COVID-19.

This clone has a single count. The V gene is TRBV5-5, the J gene TRBJ2-3, with D perhaps matching TRBD2 (6 bases). The CDR3 has 14 amino acids. The germline gives CDR1 SGHKS, CDR2 YYEKEE (reference sequence). Trimming stripped 4 bases from V and 0 bases from J, with 9 bases between. The CDR3 is CASSKSGSTDTQYF. As DNA, the CDR3 is TGTGCCAGCAGCAAAAGCGGGAGCACAGATACGCAGTATTTT.

The chain combines TRBV20-1 with TRBJ1-1; no definite D call. CDR3 size: 13 residues. Germline CDR1 reads DFQATT; CDR2 reads SNEGSKA (reference sequence). V was shortened by 3 bases and J by 0 bases, with 8 bases between the two germline ends. The CDR3 loop reads CSASGGLNTEAFF. CDR3 DNA sequence: TGCAGTGCTAGTGGCGGGCTGAACACTGAAGCTTTCTTT.

This chain joins TRBV6-5 and TRBJ1-6; TRBD1 is a possible D gene (5 bases). CDR1 is MNHEY and CDR2 is SVGAGI in the germline V gene. V dropped 0 bases and J dropped 6 bases, with 9 bases sitting between them. This CDR3 comprises 15 residues. This CDR3 reads CASSYSTDSNSPLHF. The CDR3 region has the DNA TGTGCCAGCAGTTACTCTACCGACAGTAATTCACCCCTCCACTTT.

The chain couples TRBV7-9 to TRBJ2-1, with a tentative D call TRBD2 (5 bases). Trimming left V 5 bases short and J 15 bases short, with 20 bases between. Germline V gene data show CDR1 as SEHNR and CDR2 as FQNEAQ (reference sequence). This CDR3 spans 13 amino acids. The CDR3 DNA follows: TGTGCCAGCAGCGATTCCCCCCCGGCGGGTGTGTTCTTC. It codes for CASSDSPPAGVFF.

The gene calls are TRBV3-1 (or the pseudogene TRBV3-2) and TRBJ2-7, with 7 positions matching TRBD1. From germline, CDR1 is LGHDT and CDR2 YNNKEL (reference sequence). This CDR3 has 13 residues. With V trimmed by 6 bases and J by 12 bases, 14 bases remained unmatched. The CDR3 spells CASSPRQGSGSYF. CDR3 DNA: TGTGCCAGCAGTCCCAGACAGGGAAGTGGTTCGTACTTC.

The chain couples TRBV10-3 to TRBJ1-2; 12 bases map to TRBD1. Germline V gene sequence: CDR1 ENHRY, CDR2 SYGVKD. This CDR3 is built from 16 residues. J was trimmed by 5 bases and V by 1 base; bases with no gene match: 5. For the CDR3, the DNA is TGTGCCATCAGTGAGTTCGGGACAGGGGGCGCTTATGGCTACACCTTC. As protein: CAISEFGTGGAYGYTF.

The V gene is TRBV11-2, the J gene TRBJ2-7; D is unclear. The V and J ends lost 5 bases and 4 bases respectively, with 6 bases between them. The CDR3 loop spans 11 amino acids. From germline, CDR1 is SGHAT and CDR2 FQNNGV. The CDR3 DNA reads TGTGCCAGCAGCCCCGGTTACGAGCAGTACTTC. Amino acid sequence: CASSPGYEQYF.

The chain recombines TRBV11-2 with TRBJ2-1; 7 nucleotides align to TRBD1. Trimming took 3 bases from V and 9 from J; bases not matched to a gene: 5. The germline CDR1 and CDR2 sequences are SGHAT and FQNNGV. CDR3 length equals 13 residues. CDR3 DNA: TGTGCCAGCAGCTTTGACAGGGATGGTGAGCAGTTCTTC. Residues: CASSFDRDGEQFF.

V gene TRBV5-5 combines with J gene TRBJ1-5; perhaps TRBD1 as D (5 bases). This CDR3 spans 17 amino acids. V was cut by 2 bases and J by 0 bases, with 15 bases left in between. Looked up from germline, CDR1 is SGHKS and CDR2 is YYEKEE (reference sequence). The CDR3 nucleotides are TGTGCCAGCAGCTTTTTACAGGCTCCCTATAGCAATCAGCCCCAGCATTTT. Its protein is CASSFLQAPYSNQPQHF.

This sequence joins TRBV4-1 and TRBJ2-5; 7 bases are a match to TRBD1. Per the germline V gene, CDR1 is MGHRA and CDR2 is YSYEKL. The CDR3 is 16 residues long. The V segment lost 1 base and the J segment 6 bases; nucleotides outside the gene matches: 11. The CDR3 region has the DNA TGCGCCAGCAGCCAAGGGACAGGTACTCTAGAACAGACCCAGTACTTC. It translates to CASSQGTGTLEQTQYF.

V and J are TRBV10-3 and TRBJ1-2; tentatively, D is TRBD1 (6 bases). Per the germline V gene, CDR1 is ENHRY and CDR2 is SYGVKD. V lost 5 bases and J 3 bases, leaving 22 bases between the germline ends. This CDR3 region has 17 residues. The CDR3 is CAISPNPGTLSDYGYTF. The CDR3 nucleotides are TGTGCCATCAGTCCGAATCCCGGGACACTGTCTGACTATGGCTACACCTTC.

The rearrangement links TRBV18 to TRBJ1-6; TRBD1 is a possible D gene (5 bases). There are 15 residues in the CDR3. Trimming removed 5 bases at V and 5 bases at J, with 13 bases between. Germline CDR1 reads KGHSH; CDR2 reads LQKENI. Written as DNA, the CDR3 is TGTGCCAGCTCATGGTCTGGAGGGGATAATTCACCCCTCCACTTT. It encodes CASSWSGGDNSPLHF.

V and J are TRBV15 and TRBJ1-5; maybe TRBD1 (6 bases). CDR3 length equals 16 residues. The germline CDR1 and CDR2 sequences are LNHNV and YYDKDF (reference sequence). V lost 2 bases and J lost 3, with 14 bases in between. Here the CDR3 DNA reads TGTGCCACCAGCAGATCCCCCAGGGGCCCCAATCAGCCCCAGCATTTT. It is translated as CATSRSPRGPNQPQHF.

The chain joins TRBV2 to TRBJ1-2, with 8 positions matching TRBD1. Trimming removed 8 bases from V and 4 bases from J; junction bases left unmatched: 9. This CDR3 has 14 residues. From germline, CDR1 is SNHLY and CDR2 FYNNEI. Here the CDR3 reads CASGETGVSYGYTF. The DNA of the CDR3 is TGTGCCAGCGGGGAGACAGGGGTCAGCTATGGCTACACCTTC.

The J gene is TRBJ2-2, the V gene TRBV27; D possibly corresponds to TRBD2 (5 bases). CDR1 is MNHEY and CDR2 is SMNVEV in the germline V gene (reference sequence). The V and J ends lost 4 bases and 6 bases respectively, with 9 bases between them. This CDR3 has 13 residues. As DNA, the CDR3 is TGTGCCAGCAGTTCACTAGGCGCCGGGGAGCTGTTTTTT. Encoded protein: CASSSLGAGELFF.

The rearrangement uses TRBV20-1 and TRBJ2-1; tentatively, D is TRBD2 (6 bases). Trimming shortened V by 3 bases and J by 8 bases, and 11 bases separated the two germline ends. Germline V lookup: CDR1 DFQATT, CDR2 SNEGSKA (reference sequence). The CDR3 covers 12 residues. CDR3 sequence (DNA): TGCAGTGCTAGTCCCAGGAGGGATGAGCAGTTCTTC. As protein: CSASPRRDEQFF.

The chain couples TRBV15 to TRBJ2-2, with 11 bases identical to TRBD2. CDR1 is LNHNV and CDR2 is YYDKDF in the germline V gene (reference sequence). The CDR3 length is 19 residues. J lost 0 bases, V lost 1 base, and 7 bases had no gene match. The CDR3 spells CATSRARGTSGTNTGELFF. In DNA, the CDR3 is TGTGCCACCAGCAGAGCCAGAGGGACTAGCGGTACGAACACCGGGGAGCTGTTTTTT.

The V and J genes are TRBV18 and TRBJ2-7; 9 bases are shared with TRBD1. Looked up from germline, CDR1 is KGHSH and CDR2 is LQKENI. V trimming: 3 bases; J trimming: 4 bases; junction bases outside the gene matches: 7. The CDR3 totals 15 residues. DNA of the CDR3: TGTGCCAGCTCACCTGCGTCGGGACAGGGATACGAGCAGTACTTC. This codes for CASSPASGQGYEQYF.

The chain joins TRBV6-5 to TRBJ2-4, with D possibly being TRBD2 (5 bases). This CDR3 has 14 residues. Trimming took off 6 bases at V and 0 bases at J, with 9 bases between the two ends. Germline CDR1 and CDR2: MNHEY and SVGAGI. Here the CDR3 reads CASSDGGAKNIQYF. The CDR3 nucleotides are TGTGCCAGCAGCGATGGAGGAGCCAAAAACATTCAGTACTTC.